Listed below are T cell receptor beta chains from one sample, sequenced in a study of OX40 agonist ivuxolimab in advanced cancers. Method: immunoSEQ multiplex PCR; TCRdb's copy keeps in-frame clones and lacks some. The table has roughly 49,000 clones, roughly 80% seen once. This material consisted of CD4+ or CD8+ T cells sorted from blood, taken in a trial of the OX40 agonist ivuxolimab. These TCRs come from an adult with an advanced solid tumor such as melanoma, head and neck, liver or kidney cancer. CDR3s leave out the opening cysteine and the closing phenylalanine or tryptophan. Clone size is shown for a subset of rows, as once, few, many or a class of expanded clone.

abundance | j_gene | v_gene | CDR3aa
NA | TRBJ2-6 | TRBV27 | ASSREASSGANVLT
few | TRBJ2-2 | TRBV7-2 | ASSFQGAGGGGELF
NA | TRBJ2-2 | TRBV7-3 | ASSLDWLASARTGELF
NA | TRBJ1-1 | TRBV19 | ASRGPEKNTEAF
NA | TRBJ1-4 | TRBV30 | AGQGPGVEKLF
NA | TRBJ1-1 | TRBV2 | ASSPWGGTEAF
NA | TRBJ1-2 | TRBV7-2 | ASSGDRGLGYT
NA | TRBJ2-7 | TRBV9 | ASSVEPGKGSEQY
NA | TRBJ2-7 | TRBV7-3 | ASSLDSGSSYEQY
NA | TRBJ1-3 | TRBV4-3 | ASSQAGGFSGNTIY
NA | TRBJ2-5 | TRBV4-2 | ASSQDRKRANQETQY
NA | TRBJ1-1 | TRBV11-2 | ASGKMNTEAF
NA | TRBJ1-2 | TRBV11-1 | ASSLQGNGYT
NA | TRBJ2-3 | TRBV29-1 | SVVPGGVGTDTQY
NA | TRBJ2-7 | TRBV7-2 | ASSLAGGSNYEQY
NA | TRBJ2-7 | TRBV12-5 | ASGLSLVDEQY
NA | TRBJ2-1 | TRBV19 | ASSIDHEGSYNEQF
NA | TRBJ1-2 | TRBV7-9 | ASSAGQTTYSEGYT
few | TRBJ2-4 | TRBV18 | ASSPPRTGNIAKNIQY
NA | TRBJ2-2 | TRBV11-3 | ASSLEGGGELF
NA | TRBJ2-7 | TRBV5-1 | ASSFQGYEQY
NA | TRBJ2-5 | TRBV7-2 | ASSLASWGRGETQY
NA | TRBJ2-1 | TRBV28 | ASSRHNEQF
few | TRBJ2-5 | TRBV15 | ATSVRLGETQY
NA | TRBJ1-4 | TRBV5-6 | ASSLRTGYEKLF
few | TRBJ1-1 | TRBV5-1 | ASSPRTGIGTEAF
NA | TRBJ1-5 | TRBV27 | ASSPTRQGPPPQH
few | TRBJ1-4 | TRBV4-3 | ASSQSPRGTVTEKLF
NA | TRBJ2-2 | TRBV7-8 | ASSSRVPTNTGELF
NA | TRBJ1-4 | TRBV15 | ATSRAFSVATNEKLF
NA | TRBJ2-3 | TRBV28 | ATIDSSTDTQY
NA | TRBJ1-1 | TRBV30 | AWSASTVVPEAF
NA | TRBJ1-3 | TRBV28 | ASSLLGTGSSGNTIY
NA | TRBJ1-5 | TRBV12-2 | ASRFAGHLSNQPQH
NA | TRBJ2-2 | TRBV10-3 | AISGPRGGTGELF
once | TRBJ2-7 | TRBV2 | ASSEGGYEQY
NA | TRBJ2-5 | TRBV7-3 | ASSLTPSGGETQY
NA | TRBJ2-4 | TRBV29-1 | SGRGTSGSLGNIQY
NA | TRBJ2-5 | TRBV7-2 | ASSLRAAETQY
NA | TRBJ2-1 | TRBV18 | ASSPSRGNEQF
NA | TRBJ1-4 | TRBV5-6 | ASSTFYRASSEKLF
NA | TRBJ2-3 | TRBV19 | ASSLIRGDRKNFNTDTQY
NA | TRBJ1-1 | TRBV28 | ASGTEAF
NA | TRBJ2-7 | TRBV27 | ASSPWDSREQY
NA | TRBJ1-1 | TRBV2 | ASKGDGRSSEAF
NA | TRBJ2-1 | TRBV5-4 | ASSFYNEQF